The 7 T cell receptor beta chains listed next were all sequenced from one sample in a study of early T cells in non-severe SARS-CoV-2 infection. TCRdb redid the calling of the 5' RACE reads with MiXCR, one entry per CDR3 protein. The profile shows tens of thousands of distinct CDR3 sequences, around 12% of them singletons. Sequenced here: whole blood, sampled at baseline. These receptors were collected from an adult who was a healthcare worker with PCR-confirmed SARS-CoV-2 infection or an uninfected control (not recorded which). The donor label of this sample is uncertain.

The J gene is TRBJ2-2, the V gene TRBV28, with D maybe TRBD1 (6 bases). The CDR3 is made up of 15 amino acids. The germline V and J ends were trimmed by 8 bases and 1 base, with 14 bases remaining between them. Germline V gene data show CDR1 as MDHEN and CDR2 as SYDVKM. DNA for the CDR3: TGTGCCAGCGGACATTACAGGGAGAACACCGGGGAGCTGTTTTTT. Protein: CASGHYRENTGELFF.

This clonotype was observed many times. V is TRBV5-1 and J is TRBJ1-5; D is perhaps TRBD1 (5 bases). Trimming stripped 0 bases from V and 2 bases from J, with 9 bases between. The germline CDR1 and CDR2 sequences are SGHRS and YFSETQ. The CDR3 consists of 15 residues. In DNA form, the CDR3 reads TGCGCCAGCAGCTTGGAGGGGTCGGGCAATCAGCCCCAGCATTTT. Amino acids: CASSLEGSGNQPQHF. Looking up the rest from reference TRBV5-1 and TRBJ1-5 gives the full variable domain: KAGVTQTPRYLIKTRGQQVTLSCSPISGHRSVSWYQQTPGQGLQFLFEYFSETQRNKGNFPGRFSGRQFSNSRSEMNVSTLELGDSALYLCASSLEGSGNQPQHFGDGTRLSIL.

The chain joins TRBV18 to TRBJ2-1, with D unresolved. Trimming stripped 4 bases from V and 10 bases from J, with 8 bases between. Germline assignment: CDR1 KGHSH and CDR2 LQKENI. The CDR3 loop spans 11 amino acids. This CDR3 reads CASSREGEQFF. The CDR3, as DNA: TGTGCCAGCTCACGCGAAGGGGAGCAGTTCTTC.

This chain connects TRBV13 to TRBJ2-7; the match to TRBD2 covers 9 bases. V gave up 4 bases and J gave up 5 bases; unmatched junction bases: 9. The V gene's germline CDR1 is PRHDT and CDR2 FYEKMQ (reference sequence). The CDR3 is made up of 15 amino acids. CDR3 sequence: CASSSGSGRRNEQYF. As DNA, the CDR3 is TGTGCCAGCAGCTCCGGTAGCGGGAGACGGAACGAGCAGTACTTC.

Written as DNA, the CDR3 is TGTGCCAGCAGCTTAACCGGCGGGGCCCCCTCACCCCTCCACTTT. Translating it yields CASSLTGGAPSPLHF. The rearrangement joins TRBV7-3 to TRBJ1-6, with a weak D call TRBD1 (5 bases). Germline loops: CDR1 SGHTA, CDR2 FQGTGA. This CDR3 contains 15 residues. Trimming removed 0 bases at V and 10 bases at J, with 13 bases between. Based on the CDR3 plus reference TRBV7-3 and TRBJ1-6, the full variable domain is GAGVSQTPSNKVTEKGKYVELRCDPISGHTALYWYRQSLGQGPEFLIYFQGTGAADDSGLPNDRFFAVRPEGSVSTLKIQRTERGDSAVYLCASSLTGGAPSPLHFGNGTRLTVT.

V is TRBV28 and J is TRBJ2-1; 9 nucleotides align to TRBD2. The CDR3 extends over 19 amino acids. The V gene's germline CDR1 is MDHEN and CDR2 SYDVKM. V gave up 5 bases and J gave up 9 bases; unmatched junction bases: 23. DNA for the CDR3: TGTGCCAGCAGTCCGACCACGTTCCGTCTCGCGGGAGGGCGGGGTGAGCAGTTCTTC. Translation: CASSPTTFRLAGGRGEQFF.

This clonotype was detected ten times or more. V and J are TRBV6-5 and TRBJ2-7, with 9 bases matching TRBD1. V was pared by 6 bases and J by 5 bases, with 11 bases of the junction left unmatched. CDR3 length: 15 amino acids. Germline V CDR1 and CDR2: MNHEY, SVGAGI. The CDR3 here is CASSRDRATLNEQYF. The CDR3 DNA reads as TGTGCCAGCAGCCGGGACAGGGCCACTTTGAACGAGCAGTACTTC.